This TCR beta chain was sequenced during a study of CXCR3-negative and CXCR3-positive naive CD8 T cells. Study-wide results and caveats: Researchers report CXCR3 expression partially decreased after cryopreservation, with fresh PBMCs used in most assays. Higher TRB CDR3 hydrophobicity marked CXCR3-positive naive cells relative to CXCR3-negative naive cells. The TRBV-TRBJ usage of naive CXCR3-negative and CXCR3-positive cells was similar, but that of memory cells differed.

For this clonotype: Its antigen is unidentified.

The study made its TRB cDNA libraries by 5' RACE, adding UMI labels. For each CDR3 protein, TCRdb gives one entry from its re-call of the 5' RACE reads, without DNA. The sample table includes around 110,000 distinct CDR3 sequences. The CDR3 totals 13 residues. In germline, CDR1 is MNHEY, CDR2 SVGAGI. The sample was naive CXCR3+ CD8+ T cells from blood. Regarding subset: CD45RO-CCR7+CD27+CD95- naive CD8+ T cells expressing CXCR3 (TNR3+). The receptor was isolated from a human donor in good health. Some clones in this sample may be carry-over from other donors' samples. The V gene is TRBV6-5, the J gene TRBJ2-7; TCRdb's D gene call, TRBD1, goes unchecked for lack of DNA. This CDR3 is CASSYSSGDEQYF.